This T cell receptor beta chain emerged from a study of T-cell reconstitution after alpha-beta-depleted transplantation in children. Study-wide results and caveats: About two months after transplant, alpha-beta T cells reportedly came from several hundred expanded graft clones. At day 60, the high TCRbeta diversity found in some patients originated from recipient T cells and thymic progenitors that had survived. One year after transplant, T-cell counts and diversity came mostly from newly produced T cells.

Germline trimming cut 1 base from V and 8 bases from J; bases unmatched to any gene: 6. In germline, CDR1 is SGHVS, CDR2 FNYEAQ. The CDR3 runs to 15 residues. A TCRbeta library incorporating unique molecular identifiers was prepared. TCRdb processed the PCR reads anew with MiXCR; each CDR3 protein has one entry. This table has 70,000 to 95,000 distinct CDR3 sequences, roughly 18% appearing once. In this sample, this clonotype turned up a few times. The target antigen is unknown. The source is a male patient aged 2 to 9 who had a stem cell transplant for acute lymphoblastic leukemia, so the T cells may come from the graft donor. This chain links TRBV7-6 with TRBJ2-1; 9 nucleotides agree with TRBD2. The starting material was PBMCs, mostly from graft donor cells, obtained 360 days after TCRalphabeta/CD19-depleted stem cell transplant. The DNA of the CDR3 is TGTGCCAGCAGCTTAGGCGGGAGGGCCGGGGATGAGCAGTTCTTC. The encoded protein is CASSLGGRAGDEQFF.